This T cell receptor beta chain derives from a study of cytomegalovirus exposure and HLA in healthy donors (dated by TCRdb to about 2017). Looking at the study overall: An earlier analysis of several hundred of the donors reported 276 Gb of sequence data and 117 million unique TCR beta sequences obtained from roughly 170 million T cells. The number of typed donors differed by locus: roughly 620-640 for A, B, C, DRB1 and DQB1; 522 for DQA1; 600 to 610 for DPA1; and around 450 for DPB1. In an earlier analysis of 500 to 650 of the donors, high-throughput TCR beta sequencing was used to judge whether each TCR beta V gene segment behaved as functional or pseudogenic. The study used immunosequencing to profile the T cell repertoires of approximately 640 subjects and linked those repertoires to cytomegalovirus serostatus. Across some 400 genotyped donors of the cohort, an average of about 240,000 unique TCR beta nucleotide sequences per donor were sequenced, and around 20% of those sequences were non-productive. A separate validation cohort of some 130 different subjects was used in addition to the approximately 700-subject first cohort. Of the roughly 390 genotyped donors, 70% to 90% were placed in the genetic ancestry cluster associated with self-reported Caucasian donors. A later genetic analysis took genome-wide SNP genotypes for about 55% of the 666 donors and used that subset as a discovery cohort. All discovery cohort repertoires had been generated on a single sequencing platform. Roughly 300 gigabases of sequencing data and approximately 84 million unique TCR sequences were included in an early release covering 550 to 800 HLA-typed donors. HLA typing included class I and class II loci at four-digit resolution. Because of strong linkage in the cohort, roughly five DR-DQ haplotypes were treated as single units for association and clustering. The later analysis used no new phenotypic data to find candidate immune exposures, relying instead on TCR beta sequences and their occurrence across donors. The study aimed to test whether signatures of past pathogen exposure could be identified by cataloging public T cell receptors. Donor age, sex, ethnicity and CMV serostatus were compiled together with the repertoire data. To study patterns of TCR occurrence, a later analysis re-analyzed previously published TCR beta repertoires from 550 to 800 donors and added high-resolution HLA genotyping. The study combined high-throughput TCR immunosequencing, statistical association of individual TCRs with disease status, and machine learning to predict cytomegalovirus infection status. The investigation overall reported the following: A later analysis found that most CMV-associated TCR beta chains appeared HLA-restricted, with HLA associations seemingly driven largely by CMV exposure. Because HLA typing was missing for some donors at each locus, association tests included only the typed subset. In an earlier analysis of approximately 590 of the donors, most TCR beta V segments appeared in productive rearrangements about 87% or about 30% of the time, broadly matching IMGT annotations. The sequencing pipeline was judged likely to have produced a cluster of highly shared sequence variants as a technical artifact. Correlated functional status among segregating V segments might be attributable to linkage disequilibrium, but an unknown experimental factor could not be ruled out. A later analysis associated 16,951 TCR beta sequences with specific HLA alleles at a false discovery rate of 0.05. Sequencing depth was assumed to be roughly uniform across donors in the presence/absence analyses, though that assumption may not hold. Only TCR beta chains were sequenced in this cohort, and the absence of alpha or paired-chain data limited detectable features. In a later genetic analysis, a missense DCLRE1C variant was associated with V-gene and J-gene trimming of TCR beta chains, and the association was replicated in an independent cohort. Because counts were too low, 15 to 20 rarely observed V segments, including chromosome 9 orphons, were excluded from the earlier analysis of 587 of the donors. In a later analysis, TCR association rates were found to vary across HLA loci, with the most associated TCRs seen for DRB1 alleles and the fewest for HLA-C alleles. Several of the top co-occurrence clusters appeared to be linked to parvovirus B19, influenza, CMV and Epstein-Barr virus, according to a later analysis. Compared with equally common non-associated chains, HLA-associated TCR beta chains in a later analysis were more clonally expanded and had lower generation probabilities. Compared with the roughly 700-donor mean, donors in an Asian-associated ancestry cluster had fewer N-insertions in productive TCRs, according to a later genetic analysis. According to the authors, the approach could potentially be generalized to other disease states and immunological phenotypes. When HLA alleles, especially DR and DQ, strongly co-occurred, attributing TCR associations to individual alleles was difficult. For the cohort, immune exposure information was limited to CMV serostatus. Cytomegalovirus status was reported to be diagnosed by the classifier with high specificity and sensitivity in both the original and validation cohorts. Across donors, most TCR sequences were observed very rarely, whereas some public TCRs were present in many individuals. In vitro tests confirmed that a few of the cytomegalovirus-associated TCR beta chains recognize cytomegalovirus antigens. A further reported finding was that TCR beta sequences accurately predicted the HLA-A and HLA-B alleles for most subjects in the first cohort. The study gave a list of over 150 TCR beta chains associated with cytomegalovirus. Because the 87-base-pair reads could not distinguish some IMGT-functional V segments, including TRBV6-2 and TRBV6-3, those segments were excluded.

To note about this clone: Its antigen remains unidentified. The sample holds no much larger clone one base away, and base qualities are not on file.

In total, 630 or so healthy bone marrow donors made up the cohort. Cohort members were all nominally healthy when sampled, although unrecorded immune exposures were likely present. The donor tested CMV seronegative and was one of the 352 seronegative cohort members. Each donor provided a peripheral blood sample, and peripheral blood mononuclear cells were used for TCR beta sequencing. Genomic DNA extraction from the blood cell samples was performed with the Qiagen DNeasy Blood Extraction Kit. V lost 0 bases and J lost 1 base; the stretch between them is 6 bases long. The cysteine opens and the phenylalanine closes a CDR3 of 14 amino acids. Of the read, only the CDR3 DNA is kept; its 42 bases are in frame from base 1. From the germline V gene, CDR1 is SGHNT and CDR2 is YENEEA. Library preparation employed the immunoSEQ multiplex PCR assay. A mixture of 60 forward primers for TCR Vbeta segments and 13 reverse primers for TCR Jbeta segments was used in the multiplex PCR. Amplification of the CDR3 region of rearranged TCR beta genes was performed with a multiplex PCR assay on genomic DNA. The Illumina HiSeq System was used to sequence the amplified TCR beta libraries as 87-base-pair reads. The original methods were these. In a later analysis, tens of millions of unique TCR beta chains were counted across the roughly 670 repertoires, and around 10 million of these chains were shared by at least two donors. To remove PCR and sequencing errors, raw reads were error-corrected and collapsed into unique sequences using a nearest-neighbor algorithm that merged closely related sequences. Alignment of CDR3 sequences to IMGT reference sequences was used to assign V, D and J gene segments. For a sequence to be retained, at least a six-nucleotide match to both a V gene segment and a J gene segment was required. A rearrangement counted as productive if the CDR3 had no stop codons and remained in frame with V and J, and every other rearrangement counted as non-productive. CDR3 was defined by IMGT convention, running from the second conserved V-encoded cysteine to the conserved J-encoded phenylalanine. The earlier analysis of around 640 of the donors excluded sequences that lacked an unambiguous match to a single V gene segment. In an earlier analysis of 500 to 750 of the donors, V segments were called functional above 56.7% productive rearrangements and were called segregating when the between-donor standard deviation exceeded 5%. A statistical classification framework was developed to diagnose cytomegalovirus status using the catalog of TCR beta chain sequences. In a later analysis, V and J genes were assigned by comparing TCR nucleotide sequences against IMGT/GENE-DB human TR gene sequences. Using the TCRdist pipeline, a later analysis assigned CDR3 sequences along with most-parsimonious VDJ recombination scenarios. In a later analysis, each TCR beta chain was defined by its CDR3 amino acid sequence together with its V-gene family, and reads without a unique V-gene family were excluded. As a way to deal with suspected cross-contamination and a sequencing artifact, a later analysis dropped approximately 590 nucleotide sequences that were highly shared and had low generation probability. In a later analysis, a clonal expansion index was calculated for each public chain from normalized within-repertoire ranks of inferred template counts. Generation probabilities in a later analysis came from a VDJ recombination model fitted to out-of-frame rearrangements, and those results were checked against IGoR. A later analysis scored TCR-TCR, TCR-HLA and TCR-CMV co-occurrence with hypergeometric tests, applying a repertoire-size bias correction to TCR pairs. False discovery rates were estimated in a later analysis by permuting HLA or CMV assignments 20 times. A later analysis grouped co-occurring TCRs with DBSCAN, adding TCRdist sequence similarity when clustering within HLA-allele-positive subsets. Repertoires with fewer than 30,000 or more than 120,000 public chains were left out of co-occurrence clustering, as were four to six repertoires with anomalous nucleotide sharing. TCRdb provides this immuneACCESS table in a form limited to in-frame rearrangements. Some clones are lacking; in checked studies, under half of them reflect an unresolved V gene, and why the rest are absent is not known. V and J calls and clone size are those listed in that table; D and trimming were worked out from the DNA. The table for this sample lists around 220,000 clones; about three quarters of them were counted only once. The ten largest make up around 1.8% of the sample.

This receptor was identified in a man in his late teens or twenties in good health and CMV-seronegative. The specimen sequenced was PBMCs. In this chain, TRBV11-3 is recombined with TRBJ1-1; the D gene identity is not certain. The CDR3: CASSLDSSNTEAFF. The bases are TGTGCCAGCAGCTTAGACAGTTCGAACACTGAAGCTTTCTTT.